The rows below give T cell receptor beta chains drawn from one sample of a study of OX40 agonist ivuxolimab in advanced cancers. The method was immunoSEQ multiplex PCR; TCRdb's version includes in-frame clones alone and lacks a portion of them. The table includes 90,000 or so clones, 80% to 95% detected once. The material was CD4+ or CD8+ T cells sorted from blood, obtained in a trial of the OX40 agonist ivuxolimab. Every receptor here comes from an adult with an advanced solid tumor such as melanoma, head and neck, liver or kidney cancer. Each CDR3 is given with its conserved first and last residue. D genes are given only for firm matches. Size values are once, few and many counts, or a class for expanded clones, and some rows have none.

clone size	V gene	J gene	D gene	CDR3 protein	CDR3 DNA
.	TRBV12-5	TRBJ1-5	.	CASGWDLEPQHF	TGTGCTAGTGGCTGGGATCTGGAGCCCCAGCATTTT
.	TRBV6-6	TRBJ2-2	.	CASTMNTGELFF	TGTGCCAGCACTATGAACACCGGGGAGCTGTTTTTT
.	TRBV9	TRBJ1-6	.	CASSNSDGWSSYNSPLHF	TGTGCCAGCAGCAATAGCGACGGCTGGAGCTCCTATAATTCACCCCTCCACTTT
.	TRBV6-1	TRBJ1-1	TRBD1	CASSGAGGNTEAFF	TGTGCCAGCAGTGGGGCAGGGGGGAACACTGAAGCTTTCTTT
.	TRBV29-1	TRBJ2-3	.	CSVLGDTQYF	TGCAGCGTACTAGGAGATACGCAGTATTTT
.	TRBV19	TRBJ1-6	.	CASGLGARPISPLHF	TGTGCCAGTGGGTTGGGGGCCAGGCCGATTTCACCCCTCCACTTT
.	TRBV5-4	TRBJ2-5	TRBD2	CASSLLSRGGPETQYF	TGTGCCAGCAGCTTGTTGTCTCGGGGGGGACCAGAGACCCAGTACTTC
.	TRBV19	TRBJ1-5	.	CASRGAGSNQPQHF	TGTGCCAGTAGGGGGGCCGGTAGCAATCAGCCCCAGCATTTT
.	TRBV14	TRBJ2-3	TRBD1	CASSHEGAHCSTDTQYF	TGTGCCAGCAGCCATGAGGGGGCACATTGTAGCACAGATACGCAGTATTTT
few	TRBV6-1	TRBJ2-7	.	CASTGQDGEQYF	TGTGCCAGCACAGGCCAAGACGGCGAGCAGTACTTC
.	TRBV6-5	TRBJ1-6	TRBD1	CASSYSGRGRNSPLHF	TGTGCCAGCAGTTACTCGGGCAGGGGGCGTAATTCACCCCTCCACTTT
.	TRBV6-6	TRBJ2-5	.	CASSYSIWETQYF	TGTGCCAGCAGTTACTCGATTTGGGAGACCCAGTACTTC
.	TRBV10-3	TRBJ2-7	TRBD2	CAISDAGDQYEQYF	TGTGCCATCAGTGACGCGGGGGACCAGTACGAGCAGTACTTC
.	TRBV25-1	TRBJ2-7	TRBD1	CASSGLRTGGEQYF	TGTGCCAGCAGTGGACTAAGGACAGGGGGAGAGCAGTACTTC
.	TRBV6-5	TRBJ2-1	TRBD1	CASSLYRGPDEQFF	TGTGCCAGCAGTTTGTACAGGGGGCCCGATGAGCAGTTCTTC
.	TRBV28	TRBJ1-1	.	CASSLWGRGAEAFF	TGTGCCAGCAGTTTATGGGGAAGGGGTGCTGAAGCTTTCTTT
.	TRBV5-1	TRBJ2-1	.	CASSFRQSEANEQFF	TGCGCCAGCAGCTTTAGACAAAGCGAGGCCAATGAGCAGTTCTTC
.	TRBV27	TRBJ2-3	.	CASSLEVATDTQYF	TGTGCCAGCAGTTTAGAGGTAGCGACAGATACGCAGTATTTT
.	TRBV6-1	TRBJ1-5	.	CASSEAQGGKEPQHF	TGTGCCAGCAGTGAAGCGCAGGGAGGAAAAGAGCCCCAGCATTTT
.	TRBV6-4	TRBJ2-7	.	CASSDSPGEASCEQYF	TGTGCCAGCAGTGACTCCCCTGGAGAGGCCTCCTGCGAGCAGTACTTC
.	TRBV9	TRBJ2-3	TRBD2	CASSSISGRTDTQYF	TGTGCCAGCAGCTCCATTAGCGGGAGAACAGATACGCAGTATTTT
few	TRBV2	TRBJ1-4	.	CASSALAELFF	TGTGCCAGCAGTGCTCTGGCAGAACTGTTTTTT
.	TRBV7-6	TRBJ2-1	TRBD2	CASSLSGRASNEQFF	TGTGCCAGCAGCTTGAGCGGGAGGGCGTCCAATGAGCAGTTCTTC
.	TRBV2	TRBJ2-7	TRBD1	CASSESTGAYYEQYF	TGTGCCAGCAGTGAATCAACAGGGGCTTACTACGAGCAGTACTTC
.	TRBV19	TRBJ2-2	TRBD2	CASSGGLAANTGELFF	TGTGCCAGTAGTGGAGGCCTAGCGGCGAACACCGGGGAGCTGTTTTTT